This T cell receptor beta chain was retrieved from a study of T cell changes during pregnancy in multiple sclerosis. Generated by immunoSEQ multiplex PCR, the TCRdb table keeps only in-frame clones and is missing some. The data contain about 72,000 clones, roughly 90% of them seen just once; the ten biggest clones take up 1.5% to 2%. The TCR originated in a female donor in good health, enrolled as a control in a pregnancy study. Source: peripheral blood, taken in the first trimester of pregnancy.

This chain's CDR3 is CASSTMQGAGTEAFF. As DNA, the CDR3 is TGTGCCAGCAGCACAATGCAGGGGGCTGGCACTGAAGCTTTCTTT. The J gene is TRBJ1-1, the V gene TRBV9; 8 nucleotides align to TRBD1. The CDR3 runs to 15 residues. J was trimmed by 4 bases and V by 4 bases; bases with no gene match: 9. From germline, CDR1 is SGDLS and CDR2 YYNGEE. Drawing the rest from reference TRBV9 and TRBJ1-1, the complete variable domain is DSGVTQTPKHLITATGQRVTLRCSPRSGDLSVYWYQQSLDQGLQFLIQYYNGEERAKGNILERFSAQQFPDLHSELNLSSLELGDSALYFCASSTMQGAGTEAFFGQGTRLTVV.